A single sample is the source of the 3 T cell receptor beta chains below, sequenced in a study of blood T cell repertoires in COVID-19. Sequenced by immunoSEQ multiplex PCR; TCRdb stores in-frame clones only, minus some. The sample contains some 78,000 clones, roughly nine tenths of which appear only once. Sequencing input: peripheral blood. These receptors were collected from a woman over 75 with active or convalescent COVID-19.

The chain combines TRBV29-1 with TRBJ2-1; tentatively, D is TRBD2 (5 bases). The CDR3 is 11 residues long. V dropped 6 bases and J dropped 6 bases, with 9 bases sitting between them. The germline V gene encodes CDR1 SQVTM and CDR2 ANQGSEA. In nucleotides, the CDR3 is TGCAGCGTCCTAGCTTCCAATGAGCAGTTCTTC. This sequence encodes CSVLASNEQFF.

The gene calls are TRBV28 and TRBJ2-5, with TRBD1 as a possible D gene (6 bases). CDR1 is MDHEN and CDR2 is SYDVKM in the germline V gene. V gave up 2 bases and J gave up 4 bases, with 8 bases separating them. The CDR3 sequence is 13 residues long. In DNA, the CDR3 is TGTGCCAGCAGTTTAGGGGGCGGAGAGACCCAGTACTTC. The encoded protein is CASSLGGGETQYF.

This clone was observed a few times. Here the CDR3 reads CASSFGQGTHEKLFF. Here the CDR3 DNA reads TGTGCCAGCAGCTTCGGGCAGGGGACCCATGAAAAACTGTTTTTT. This chain links TRBV5-8 with TRBJ1-4; a weak D match, TRBD1 (6 bases). The V end was cut by 2 bases, the J end by 6 bases, with 14 bases between. The CDR3 runs to 15 residues. Looked up from germline, CDR1 is SGHTS and CDR2 is YDEGEE.